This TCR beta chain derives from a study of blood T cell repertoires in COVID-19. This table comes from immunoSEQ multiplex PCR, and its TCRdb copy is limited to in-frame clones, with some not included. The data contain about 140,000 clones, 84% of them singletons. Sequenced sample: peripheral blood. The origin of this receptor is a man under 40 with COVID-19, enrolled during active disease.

The CDR3 loop reads CASSSSGTRLPREAAAFF. The DNA of the CDR3 is TGTGCCAGTAGTTCCTCCGGGACAAGGCTCCCACGAGAGGCAGCAGCTTTCTTT. This chain connects TRBV19 to TRBJ1-1; a possible D gene is TRBD1 (6 bases). The CDR3 is 18 amino acids. The V and J ends lost 5 bases and 10 bases respectively, with 32 bases between them. CDR1 is LNHDA and CDR2 is SQIVND in the germline V gene (reference sequence).